This TCR beta chain was captured by sequencing in a study of shared clonotypes between healthy human individuals (dated by TCRdb to 2020 to 2021). A note on the overall study: A few men and two women, aged 18 to 49 years, made up the cohort. For each donor, CD4 naive and CD4 memory were each given three plates, CD8 naive was given two plates, and CD8 memory was given one plate. The study deeply sequenced blood TCR repertoires of about five healthy adults to estimate repertoire size and the extent of clonotype sharing between individuals. Libraries were prepared and TCR repertoires were sequenced by different laboratories using diverse techniques, in order to increase sequencing depth and limit assay-specific biases. Each donor's leukapheresis produced roughly between roughly 0.9 and 9 billion PBMCs. General conclusions and limits of the study: Naive subsets generally had larger estimated clonotype richness than memory subsets did. The genetic and exposure-history diversity represented was limited by the small number of donors. Across four donors, roughly 5.4% of naive CD4, approximately 4% of naive CD8, about 2.3% of memory CD4, and under 0.45% of memory CD8 clonotypes were shared. Even with the large sequencing depth, rarefaction of the sorted-subset datasets indicated that sequencing was incomplete. Sampling was restricted to blood, and TCR repertoires in tissues likely differ from the TCR repertoires found in blood. Higher generation probabilities were observed for clonotypes shared by all four sorted-subset donors than for non-shared clonotypes. Based on pairwise subsampling, the degree of clonotype sharing among donors was expected to be affected by sequencing depth.

As concerns this clone: The antigen it recognizes is unknown. It has no much larger one-base neighbor in the sample; base qualities were not kept.

Donors were healthy HIV-negative adults with no recently reported acute infections or vaccinations. Only Caucasian adults living in Nashville, Tennessee, USA were represented among the donors. CD4+ T cells were enriched by magnetic negative selection; naive cells were then positively selected on CD45RA, and the negative fraction formed the memory subset. After blood collection by leukapheresis, PBMCs were isolated using Ficoll-Histopaque density gradient centrifugation and then cryopreserved in the vapor phase of liquid nitrogen. Analytical flow cytometry was used to check the purity and quantity of each magnetically sorted T cell population. From each sorted fraction, genomic DNA was isolated and quantified by UV absorbance on a Nanodrop 2000c. The germline V end is reduced by 3 bases and the J end by 5 bases; junction bases left unmatched: 5. The CDR3 holds 15 amino acids from the cysteine to the phenylalanine. Of the read, only the CDR3 DNA is kept; its 45 bases are in frame from base 1. The germline V gene sets CDR1 to KGHSH and CDR2 to LQKENI.

Using the deep immunoSEQ assay, TCR CDR3 regions were amplified from genomic DNA by multiplex PCR. Extracted genomic DNA from each cell subset was spread evenly across all wells of several immunoSEQ 96-well plates, with each plate serving as a replicate. For sorted subsets, around 200 ng genomic DNA, equal to tens of thousands of T cell genomes, was loaded into each replicate PCR. The purified libraries were quantified using a Qubit 3.0 fluorometer, sized with a Bioanalyzer 2100, and then quantified again using the KAPA Library Quantification kit. Every immunoSEQ 96-well plate was sequenced on a dedicated single-read 150-cycle Illumina NextSeq 550 flow cell. In the source study's methods: Because the immunoSEQ output included only junctional sequences and no quality scores, the filtering could not be the same as the filtering used for full-length reads. Sequences were annotated with PyIR, a Python wrapper for IgBLAST v1.9, using IMGT germline references to assign V/J genes and CDR3. Reads were filtered out if the reads had weak V/J assignments (E-value above 1e-6), no CDR3, stop codons, out-of-frame junctions, or ambiguous translated residues. V3J clonotypes were defined as sequences sharing the same inferred V gene, J gene, and CDR3 amino acid sequence. The percentage overlap between two repertoires was calculated by dividing the number of shared unique clonotypes by the size of the smaller repertoire. Three approaches were used to assess repertoire richness: RTK rarefaction, the Chao1 estimator, and Recon v2.1 estimates of unobserved clonotypes. Generation probabilities were computed with OLGA for all TCRbeta clonotypes obtained by the gDNA method from four donors. TCRdb re-hosts the immuneACCESS table, in-frame sequences only. Its copies lack some clones; in the studies checked, an unresolved V gene accounts for under half of them, and the cause for the rest is not known. That table is the source of V, J and clone size, and D and trimming were worked out from the DNA. The sample yields about 1.5 million clones; 95% to 99% were counted once. The leading ten clones occupy around 0.47% of the sample.

Input material: naive CD4+ T cells sorted from blood. In the paper's terms, the cell subset or site label means: CD45RA+ positively selected. The source is a man younger than 45 in good health. The rearranged chain carries TRBV18 and TRBJ2-5; TRBD1 matches 11 bases in the middle. The CDR3 in this case is CASSPGQGAWETQYF. The nucleotide sequence reads as follows: TGTGCCAGCTCACCCGGACAGGGGGCATGGGAGACCCAGTACTTC.